This T cell receptor (beta chain) was sequenced during a study of shared clonotypes between healthy human individuals. As for the study in general: A donor's plate count was three for CD4 naive and three for CD4 memory; CD8 naive had two and CD8 memory one.

Sorted-subset replicate PCRs used about 200 ng DNA, around 31,000 T cell genomes. Produced via immunoSEQ multiplex PCR; TCRdb's table is partial and in-frame only. The repertoire holds more than 1.2 million clones, with about 98.5% as singletons. Partitioning of CD4+ cells yielded a CD45RA+ naive subset and a CD45RA-negative memory subset. This CDR3 region has 15 residues. From germline, CDR1 is SGHVS and CDR2 FQNEAQ. Trimming took 0 bases from V and 6 from J, leaving 11 bases between them. This rearrangement joins TRBV7-8 to TRBJ2-2, with D perhaps TRBD2 (5 bases). The specimen sequenced was naive CD4+ T cells sorted from blood. Subset defined: CD45RA+ positively selected. The receptor was derived from a man between 25 and 39 years old in good health. CDR3 in amino acids: CASSLARGSAGELFF. CDR3 bases: TGTGCCAGCAGCTTAGCTCGGGGTTCGGCCGGGGAGCTGTTTTTT. Together with reference TRBV7-8 and TRBJ2-2, the CDR3 gives the full variable domain: GAGVSQSPRYKVAKRGQDVALRCDPISGHVSLFWYQQALGQGPEFLTYFQNEAQLDKSGLPSDRFFAERPEGSVSTLKIQRTQQEDSAVYLCASSLARGSAGELFFGEGSRLTVL.